A single sample is the source of the 19 T cell receptor beta chains below, sequenced in a study of blood T cell repertoires in COVID-19 (dated by TCRdb to about 2020). To prepare the library, the immunoSEQ multiplex PCR assay was applied. The source is immuneACCESS, and TCRdb retained only in-frame sequences with V and J called. Part of the clones is not carried over; for the studies checked, unresolved V genes explain less than half of this, and the remainder is unexplained. The sample contains 110,000 to 150,000 clones, approximately 85% of them found a single time. About 1.7% of the sample comes from the top ten. Sequenced: peripheral blood. These receptors came from a man between 65 and 79 years old with acute or convalescent COVID-19.

V gene TRBV7-8 combines with J gene TRBJ2-5, with 13 nucleotides matching TRBD2. The CDR3 loop spans 17 amino acids. CDR1 and CDR2 from the germline V gene are SGHVS and FQNEAQ. J was trimmed by 5 bases and V by 1 base; bases with no gene match: 7. The CDR3 loop reads CASSLGRTSGSGETQYF. Written as DNA, the CDR3 is TGTGCCAGCAGCTTAGGCCGGACTAGCGGGAGCGGGGAGACCCAGTACTTC.

V gene TRBV28 combines with J gene TRBJ2-5, with D possibly being TRBD2 (6 bases). Germline values: CDR1 MDHEN, CDR2 SYDVKM. The CDR3 sequence is 15 residues long. Between the trimmed V and J ends, which lost 4 bases and 2 bases, there was a span of 14 bases. The CDR3 bases are TGTGCCAGCAGTTCCGCTTTCAGCGGGCAAGAGACCCAGTACTTC. Its protein is CASSSAFSGQETQYF.

The genes are TRBV5-1 and TRBJ2-2; 7 positions match TRBD2. Germline lookup yields CDR1 SGHRS and CDR2 YFSETQ. The CDR3 covers 14 residues. The trim removed 5 bases at V and 7 bases at J, leaving 8 bases unmatched. The CDR3 DNA reads TGCGCCAGCAGTCCTCTAGCGGTCAACGGGGAGCTGTTTTTT. This codes for CASSPLAVNGELFF.

The rearrangement links TRBV6-5 to TRBJ2-5, with TRBD1 identical over 11 bases. V lost 6 bases to trimming and J lost 5 bases; unmatched junction nucleotides: 5. The CDR3 totals 14 residues. The V gene's germline CDR1 is MNHEY and CDR2 SVGAGI. The CDR3 is CASRGQGGGETQYF. For the CDR3, the DNA is TGTGCCAGCAGGGGACAGGGGGGAGGGGAGACCCAGTACTTC.

V is TRBV5-1 and J is TRBJ2-5; 15 bases are a match to TRBD2. The germline V gene has CDR1 SGHRS and CDR2 YFSETQ. V was clipped by 5 bases and J by 1 base; unmatched bases: 6. The CDR3 runs 17 residues. The CDR3 is CASRTGLAGGAQETQYF. The CDR3 DNA follows: TGCGCCAGCAGAACGGGACTAGCGGGAGGTGCCCAAGAGACCCAGTACTTC. The full variable domain, with the rest looked up from reference TRBV5-1 and TRBJ2-5, is KAGVTQTPRYLIKTRGQQVTLSCSPISGHRSVSWYQQTPGQGLQFLFEYFSETQRNKGNFPGRFSGRQFSNSRSEMNVSTLELGDSALYLCASRTGLAGGAQETQYFGPGTRLLVL.

The genes are TRBV2 and TRBJ2-1; D not certain. Germline assignment: CDR1 SNHLY and CDR2 FYNNEI. Trimming pared 6 bases from V and 5 bases from J, leaving 5 bases between. The CDR3 has 11 residues. CDR3 loop: CASSYDNEQFF. CDR3 sequence (DNA): TGTGCCAGCAGCTACGACAATGAGCAGTTCTTC.

This clone was counted a few times. This CDR3 is CASSARDRTINSPLHF. The CDR3 region has the DNA TGTGCCAGCAGTGCTAGGGACAGAACGATAAATTCACCCCTCCACTTT. The chain has TRBV25-1 and TRBJ1-6; TRBD1 matches 7 bases. The germline V gene has CDR1 MGHDK and CDR2 SYGVNS. This CDR3 spans 16 amino acids. V lost 4 bases, J lost 7 bases, and 10 bases stayed unmatched.

This chain joins TRBV20-1 and TRBJ2-7; 12 bases map to TRBD2. After removal of 3 bases from V and 5 bases from J, the junction contained 8 bases not matched to a gene. Germline-derived CDR1 and CDR2 are DFQATT and SNEGSKA (reference sequence). The CDR3 is 15 amino acids. CDR3 DNA sequence: TGCAGTGCTAGTCCTCTAGCGGGGGGGCACCACGAGCAGTACTTC. This gives the protein CSASPLAGGHHEQYF.

V is TRBV7-2 and J is TRBJ1-5; 8 bases are a match to TRBD1. Germline V gene lookup returns CDR1 SGHTA and CDR2 FQGNSA. The CDR3 spans 15 residues. Losses at the gene ends were 1 base for V and 7 bases for J; bases not matched to a gene: 6. The CDR3 here is CASSLGGQDHQPQHF. CDR3 coding DNA: TGTGCCAGCAGCTTAGGGGGACAGGACCACCAGCCCCAGCATTTT.

In nucleotides, the CDR3 is TGTGCCAGCGCACCTGCAGGGGGAATGAACACTGAAGCTTTCTTT. Translation gives CASAPAGGMNTEAFF. This chain links TRBV6-5 with TRBJ1-1; 7 bases are a match to TRBD1. V was clipped by 8 bases and J by 0 bases; unmatched bases: 9. The CDR3 is 15 residues long. Germline loops: CDR1 MNHEY, CDR2 SVGAGI.

This chain links TRBV18 with TRBJ1-6; 7 bases align to TRBD1. This CDR3 has 15 amino acids. The ends lost 3 bases at V and 11 bases at J; junction bases unmatched: 10. Germline CDR1 reads KGHSH; CDR2 reads LQKENI. The CDR3, as DNA: TGTGCCAGCTCACCTTCCGCAGGGGGAGTGGCACCCCTCCACTTT. Translated, it gives CASSPSAGGVAPLHF.

The chain links TRBV5-6 to TRBJ2-7, with 7 bases matching TRBD1. CDR1 SGHDT and CDR2 YYEEEE come from the germline V gene. The CDR3 covers 13 residues. Trimming removed 4 bases from V and 3 bases from J; junction bases left unmatched: 4. CDR3 amino acids: CASSPGQRYEQYF. The CDR3 coding sequence is TGTGCCAGCAGCCCGGGACAGCGCTACGAGCAGTACTTC.

CDR3 region: CASSLGREYGYTF. DNA of the CDR3: TGCGCCAGCAGCTTGGGTAGGGAGTATGGCTACACCTTC. The chain combines TRBV5-1 with TRBJ1-2; D not resolved. CDR3 length: 13 residues. Germline values: CDR1 SGHRS, CDR2 YFSETQ. V was pared by 0 bases and J by 5 bases, with 8 bases between.

The V call is TRBV18, the J call TRBJ1-1; no definite D call. The CDR3 is 15 residues long. Per the germline V gene, CDR1 is KGHSH and CDR2 is LQKENI. Trimming shortened V by 2 bases and J by 0 bases, and 10 bases separated the two germline ends. The CDR3 DNA is TGTGCCAGCTCACCAGACGACGGGATGAACACTGAAGCTTTCTTT. Translation gives CASSPDDGMNTEAFF.

V usage is TRBV7-7 and J usage is TRBJ2-3, with 11 bases matching TRBD2. The CDR3 loop spans 15 amino acids. Unmatched junction bases numbered 4, after V lost 5 bases and J lost 3 bases. Germline V gene data show CDR1 as SSHAT and CDR2 as FNYEAQ (reference sequence). The CDR3 nucleotides read TGTGCCAGCAGCCTCGGGACTAGCGGAACAGATACGCAGTATTTT. This sequence encodes CASSLGTSGTDTQYF.

The chain is built from TRBV2 and TRBJ2-3, with TRBD2 identical over 12 bases. Per the germline V gene, CDR1 is SNHLY and CDR2 is FYNNEI. The CDR3 runs to 17 residues. V was clipped by 5 bases and J by 6 bases; unmatched bases: 12. DNA of the CDR3: TGTGCCAGCAGTCCCCGGGCTAGCGGGAGGGGGGAGGATACGCAGTATTTT. This codes for CASSPRASGRGEDTQYF.

The V gene is TRBV5-1, the J gene TRBJ1-6; 8 bases line up with TRBD1. Germline V gene data show CDR1 as SGHRS and CDR2 as YFSETQ. This CDR3 has 15 amino acids. V shed 2 bases and J 5 bases; nucleotides not matched to a gene: 3. The CDR3 loop is CASSFPDRDNSPLHF. The DNA for the CDR3 is TGCGCCAGCAGCTTCCCGGACAGGGATAATTCACCCCTCCACTTT. Full variable domain (missing parts from reference TRBV5-1 and TRBJ1-6): KAGVTQTPRYLIKTRGQQVTLSCSPISGHRSVSWYQQTPGQGLQFLFEYFSETQRNKGNFPGRFSGRQFSNSRSEMNVSTLELGDSALYLCASSFPDRDNSPLHFGNGTRLTVT.

The gene calls are TRBV12-5 and TRBJ2-3; TRBD1 matches 7 bases. The CDR3 runs to 15 residues. Germline values: CDR1 LGHNT, CDR2 FRNRAP. The trim removed 5 bases at V and 0 bases at J, leaving 5 bases unmatched. The DNA for the CDR3 is TGTGCTAGTGGTCTGACAGGGATTAGCACAGATACGCAGTATTTT. It is translated as CASGLTGISTDTQYF.

The gene calls are TRBV18 and TRBJ1-2; D may be TRBD1 (5 bases). The CDR3 is made up of 13 amino acids. Trimming removed 0 bases from V and 8 bases from J, with 10 bases in between. Germline V gene data show CDR1 as KGHSH and CDR2 as LQKENI. CDR3 coding DNA: TGTGCCAGCTCACCACCGGGGCCTCGGGGCTACACCTTC. Amino acids: CASSPPGPRGYTF.